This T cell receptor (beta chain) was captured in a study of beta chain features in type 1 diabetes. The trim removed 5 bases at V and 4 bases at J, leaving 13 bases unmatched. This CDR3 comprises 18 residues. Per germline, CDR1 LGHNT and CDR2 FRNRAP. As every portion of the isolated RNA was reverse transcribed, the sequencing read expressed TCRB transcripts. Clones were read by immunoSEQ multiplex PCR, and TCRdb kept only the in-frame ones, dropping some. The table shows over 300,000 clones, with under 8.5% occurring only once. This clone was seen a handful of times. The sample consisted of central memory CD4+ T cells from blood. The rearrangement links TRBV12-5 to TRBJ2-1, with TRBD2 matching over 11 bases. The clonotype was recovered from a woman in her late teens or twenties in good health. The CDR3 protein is CASGAGTSGGPAYNEQFF. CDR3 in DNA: TGTGCTAGTGGTGCCGGGACTAGCGGAGGTCCTGCGTACAATGAGCAGTTCTTC. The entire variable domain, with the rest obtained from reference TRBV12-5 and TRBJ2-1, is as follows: DARVTQTPRHKVTEMGQEVTMRCQPILGHNTVFWYRQTMMQGLELLAYFRNRAPLDDSGMPKDRFSAEMPDATLATLKIQPSEPRDSAVYFCASGAGTSGGPAYNEQFFGPGTRLTVL.